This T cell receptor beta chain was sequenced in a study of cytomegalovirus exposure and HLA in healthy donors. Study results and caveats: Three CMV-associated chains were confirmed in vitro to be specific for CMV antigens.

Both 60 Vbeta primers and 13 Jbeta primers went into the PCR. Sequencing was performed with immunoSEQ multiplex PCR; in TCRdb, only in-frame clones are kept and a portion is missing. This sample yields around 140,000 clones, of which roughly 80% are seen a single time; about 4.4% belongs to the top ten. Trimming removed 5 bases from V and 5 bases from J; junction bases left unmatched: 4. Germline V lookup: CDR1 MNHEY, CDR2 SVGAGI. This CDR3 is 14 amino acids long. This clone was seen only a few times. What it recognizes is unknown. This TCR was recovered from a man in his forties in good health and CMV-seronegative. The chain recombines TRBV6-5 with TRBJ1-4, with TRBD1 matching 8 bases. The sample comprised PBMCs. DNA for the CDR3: TGTGCCAGCAGTCTTACAGGGGGAAATGAAAAACTGTTTTTT. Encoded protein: CASSLTGGNEKLFF.